The T cell receptor (beta chain) described here comes from a study of graft-versus-host responses after intestinal transplantation (dated by TCRdb to the early 2020s). Notes on the research overall: The transplants that recipients received were multivisceral, liver-intestinal, or isolated intestinal. Donor T cell macrochimerism was defined as a peak of at least 4% donor T cells among recipient peripheral blood mononuclear cells. Of the roughly 24 intestinal transplant recipients enrolled in the cohort, one of whom was a retransplant, 3 patients without pretransplant specimens were excluded. Anti-thymocyte globulin induction was given to all recipients, followed by maintenance tacrolimus and steroids for two to three years. Samples from a few later patients were sequenced in-house on an Illumina MiSeq with MiXCR processing rather than by the commercial service. To identify alloreactive clones, pre-transplant mixed lymphocyte reaction products were sequenced and then compared with unstimulated pre-transplant donor and recipient T cells. Graft-versus-host and host-versus-graft alloreactive T cell clones were tracked in the graft, circulation and bone marrow after intestinal transplantation using bulk TCR-beta CDR3 sequencing. The research as a whole found: The relatively low number and heterogeneity of intestinal transplant patients limited the conclusions. GvH clones were detected in recipient bone marrow, and some appeared earlier in ileal mucosa or blood, consistent with an intestinal mucosal origin. In the allografts of patients with donor T cell macrochimerism, GvH to HvG T cell clonal ratios were high. Early after transplant, peak levels of circulating GvH clones were found to be associated with declines in HvG clones.

Looking up the germline V gene yields CDR1 MDHEN and CDR2 SYDVKM. From the cysteine through the phenylalanine, the CDR3 covers 14 amino acids. CDR3 DNA only is kept here, 42 bases in frame from base 1. Trimmed from V: 8 bases; trimmed from J: 3 bases; junction bases lacking a gene match: 10. The library was obtained by the immunoSEQ multiplex PCR assay. For most patients, genomic DNA was isolated using the Qiagen DNeasy Blood and Tissue Kit and was shipped frozen to Adaptive Biotechnologies for TCR sequencing. High-throughput TCR-beta CDR3 sequencing of genomic DNA from most patients was performed by Adaptive Biotechnologies. The study's processing was this. Adaptive's ImmunoSEQ software supplied the TCR sequencing data for 18 patients, while MiXCR and VDJtools were used to process three other patients. To correct CD4 versus CD8 sorting errors, any sequence found in both subsets at a frequency ratio below 5:1 was removed. CDR3 nucleotide sequences shared between donor and recipient were removed because their origin could not be assigned. To count as alloreactive, a clone needed at least 2-fold expansion over unstimulated cells and a minimum CFSE-low frequency of 0.002% (template counts) or 0.001% (read counts). Clones detected in sequenced pre-transplant spleen, lymph node, or MLR CFSE-low populations of the donor or recipient were defined as mappable. The cumulative frequency of alloreactive clones was calculated as a percentage of all sequences, weighted by copy number. Drawn from immuneACCESS, this table holds only the in-frame rearrangements with V and J called that TCRdb kept. Clones are partly lost; checked studies trace under half to an unresolved V gene and leave the rest unexplained. V and J calls and clone size are as listed in that table; D and trimming were resolved from the DNA. The sample table holds roughly 110,000 clones, of which 93% were seen once. 1% to 1.5% of the sample is held by the ten biggest clonotypes.

The time point tag for this specimen amounts to: cells obtained before transplantation from donor or recipient. CD3+CD4+ and CD3+CD8+ populations were FACS-sorted from unstimulated pre-transplant donor and recipient cells taken from spleen or lymph nodes. With respect to this clone: The antigen it recognizes is unknown. No base quality information exists; no much larger clone differs at one position.

This TCR was recovered from a human donor who was the organ donor for an intestinal transplant. The rearrangement combines TRBV28 with TRBJ2-7; 7 bases in between match TRBD1. This specimen was unstimulated CD8+ T cells sorted from spleen or lymph node cells, taken before transplant. At the DNA level, the sequence is TGTGCCAGCGAAACGGACAGGTATGGCTACGAGCAGTACTTC. Its protein reads: CASETDRYGYEQYF.